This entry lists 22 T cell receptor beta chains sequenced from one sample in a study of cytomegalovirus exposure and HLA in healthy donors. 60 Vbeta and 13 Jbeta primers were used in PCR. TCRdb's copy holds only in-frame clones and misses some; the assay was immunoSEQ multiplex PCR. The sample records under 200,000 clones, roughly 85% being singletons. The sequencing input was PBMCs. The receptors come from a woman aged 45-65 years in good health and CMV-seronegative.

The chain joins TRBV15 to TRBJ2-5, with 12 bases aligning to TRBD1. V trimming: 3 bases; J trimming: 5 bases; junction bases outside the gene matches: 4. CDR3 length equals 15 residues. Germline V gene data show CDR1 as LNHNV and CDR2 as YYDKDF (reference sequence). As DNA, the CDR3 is TGTGCCACCAGCAGGGGACAGGGGGCCGGTGAGACCCAGTACTTC. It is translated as CATSRGQGAGETQYF. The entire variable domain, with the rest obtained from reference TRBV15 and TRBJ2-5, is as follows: DAMVIQNPRYQVTQFGKPVTLSCSQTLNHNVMYWYQQKSSQAPKLLFHYYDKDFNNEADTPDNFQSRRPNTSFCFLDIRSPGLGDTAMYLCATSRGQGAGETQYFGPGTRLLVL.

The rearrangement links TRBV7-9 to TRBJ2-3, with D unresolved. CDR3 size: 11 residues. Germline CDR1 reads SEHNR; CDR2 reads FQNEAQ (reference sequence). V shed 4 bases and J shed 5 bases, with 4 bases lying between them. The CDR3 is CASSSQDTQYF. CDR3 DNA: TGTGCCAGCAGCTCCCAAGATACGCAGTATTTT.

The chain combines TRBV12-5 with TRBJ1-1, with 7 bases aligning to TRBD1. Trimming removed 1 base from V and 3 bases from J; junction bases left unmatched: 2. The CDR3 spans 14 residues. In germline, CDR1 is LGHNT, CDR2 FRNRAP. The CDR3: CASGLGTGDTEAFF. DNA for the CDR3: TGTGCTAGTGGTTTGGGGACAGGAGACACTGAAGCTTTCTTT.

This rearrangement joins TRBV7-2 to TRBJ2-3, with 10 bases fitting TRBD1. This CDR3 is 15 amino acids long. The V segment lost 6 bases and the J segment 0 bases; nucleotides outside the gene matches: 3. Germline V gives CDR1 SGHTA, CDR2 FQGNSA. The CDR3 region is CASSSDRGSTDTQYF. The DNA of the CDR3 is TGTGCCAGCAGTTCGGACAGGGGGAGCACAGATACGCAGTATTTT.

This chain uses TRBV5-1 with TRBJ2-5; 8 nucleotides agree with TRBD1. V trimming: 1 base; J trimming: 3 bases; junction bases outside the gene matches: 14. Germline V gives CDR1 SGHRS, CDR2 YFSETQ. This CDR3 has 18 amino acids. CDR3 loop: CASSLNAWTGSVKETQYF. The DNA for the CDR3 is TGCGCCAGCAGCTTGAATGCTTGGACAGGGTCAGTAAAAGAGACCCAGTACTTC. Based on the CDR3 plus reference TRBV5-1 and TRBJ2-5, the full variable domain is KAGVTQTPRYLIKTRGQQVTLSCSPISGHRSVSWYQQTPGQGLQFLFEYFSETQRNKGNFPGRFSGRQFSNSRSEMNVSTLELGDSALYLCASSLNAWTGSVKETQYFGPGTRLLVL.

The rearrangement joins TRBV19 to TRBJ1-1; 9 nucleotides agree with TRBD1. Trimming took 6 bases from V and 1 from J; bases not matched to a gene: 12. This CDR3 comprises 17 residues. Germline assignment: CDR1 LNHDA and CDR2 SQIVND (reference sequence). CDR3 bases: TGTGCCAGTAGACCTCACCGGGACAGGGCCCCGAACACTGAAGCTTTCTTT. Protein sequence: CASRPHRDRAPNTEAFF.

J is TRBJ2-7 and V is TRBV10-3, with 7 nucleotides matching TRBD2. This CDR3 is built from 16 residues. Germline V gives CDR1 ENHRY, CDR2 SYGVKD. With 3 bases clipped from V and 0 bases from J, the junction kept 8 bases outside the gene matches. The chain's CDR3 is CAISDSGQPNSYEQYF. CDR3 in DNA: TGTGCCATCAGTGATAGCGGGCAGCCTAACTCCTACGAGCAGTACTTC.

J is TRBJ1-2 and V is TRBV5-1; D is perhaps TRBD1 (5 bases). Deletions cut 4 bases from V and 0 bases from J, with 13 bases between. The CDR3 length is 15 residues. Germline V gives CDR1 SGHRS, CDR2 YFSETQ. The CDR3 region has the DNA TGCGCCAGCAGCCTGATCAGGGATTCTAACTATGGCTACACCTTC. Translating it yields CASSLIRDSNYGYTF.

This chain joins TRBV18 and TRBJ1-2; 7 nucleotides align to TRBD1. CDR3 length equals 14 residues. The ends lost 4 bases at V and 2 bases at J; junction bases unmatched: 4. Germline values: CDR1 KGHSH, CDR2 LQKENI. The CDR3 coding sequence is TGTGCCAGCTCACTCGGACAGGACAACTATGGCTACACCTTC. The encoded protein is CASSLGQDNYGYTF.

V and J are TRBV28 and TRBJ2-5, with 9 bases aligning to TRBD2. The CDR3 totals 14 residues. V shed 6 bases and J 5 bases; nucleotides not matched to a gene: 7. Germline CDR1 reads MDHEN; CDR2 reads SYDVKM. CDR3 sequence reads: CASRAGGPMETQYF. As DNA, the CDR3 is TGTGCCAGCAGGGCGGGAGGGCCTATGGAGACCCAGTACTTC.

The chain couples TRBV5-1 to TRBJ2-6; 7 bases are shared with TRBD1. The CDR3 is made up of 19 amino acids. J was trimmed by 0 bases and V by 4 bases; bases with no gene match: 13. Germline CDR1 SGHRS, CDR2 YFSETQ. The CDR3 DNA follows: TGCGCCAGCAGCAATCATCGGGACAGACTTTTCTCTGGGGCCAACGTCCTGACTTTC. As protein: CASSNHRDRLFSGANVLTF.

The CDR3 reads CASRQVAGERETQYF. CDR3 in DNA: TGTGCCAGTCGGCAGGTAGCGGGAGAGAGAGAGACCCAGTACTTC. The genes are TRBV28 and TRBJ2-5; 9 bases map to TRBD2. The germline CDR1 and CDR2 sequences are MDHEN and SYDVKM. V was pared by 9 bases and J by 4 bases, with 12 bases of the junction left unmatched. This CDR3 contains 15 residues.

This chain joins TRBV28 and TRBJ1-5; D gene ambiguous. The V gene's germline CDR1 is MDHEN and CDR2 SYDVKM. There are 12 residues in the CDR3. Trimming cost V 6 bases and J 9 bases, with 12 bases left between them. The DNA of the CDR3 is TGTGCCAGCAGACAAGGACTCTTGCCCCAGCATTTT. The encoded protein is CASRQGLLPQHF.

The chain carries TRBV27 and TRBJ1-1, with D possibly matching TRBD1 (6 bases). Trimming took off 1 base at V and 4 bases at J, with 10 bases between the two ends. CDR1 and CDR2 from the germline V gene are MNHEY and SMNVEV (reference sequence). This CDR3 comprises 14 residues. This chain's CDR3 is CASSLLRGGTEAFF. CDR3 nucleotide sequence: TGTGCCAGCAGTTTATTGAGGGGGGGCACTGAAGCTTTCTTT.

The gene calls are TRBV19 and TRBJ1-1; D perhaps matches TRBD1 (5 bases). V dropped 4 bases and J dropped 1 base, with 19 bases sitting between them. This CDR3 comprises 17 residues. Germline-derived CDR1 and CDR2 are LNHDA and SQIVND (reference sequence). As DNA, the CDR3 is TGTGCCAGTAGTACCCATTACCAGGGCGTAAGGAACACTGAAGCTTTCTTT. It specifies CASSTHYQGVRNTEAFF.

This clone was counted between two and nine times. The CDR3 sequence: CASSRTGYGNIQYF. Written as DNA, the CDR3 is TGTGCCAGTAGCCGGACAGGGTATGGAAACATTCAGTACTTC. V usage is TRBV19 and J usage is TRBJ2-4; 8 nucleotides agree with TRBD1. V lost 6 bases and J lost 6; bases outside the gene matches: 7. CDR1 and CDR2 (germline): LNHDA, SQIVND (reference sequence). CDR3 size: 14 residues.

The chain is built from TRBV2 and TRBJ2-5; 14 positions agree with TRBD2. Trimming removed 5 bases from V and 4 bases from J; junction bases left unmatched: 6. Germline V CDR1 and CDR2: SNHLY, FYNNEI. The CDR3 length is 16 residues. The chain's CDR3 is CASSPPGLAGGETQYF. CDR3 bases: TGTGCCAGCAGTCCGCCCGGACTAGCGGGAGGAGAGACCCAGTACTTC.

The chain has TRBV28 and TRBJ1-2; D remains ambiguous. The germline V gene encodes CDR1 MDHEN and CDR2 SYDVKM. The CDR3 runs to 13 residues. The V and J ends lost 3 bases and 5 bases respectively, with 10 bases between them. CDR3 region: CASSLWRPYGYTF. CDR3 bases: TGTGCCAGCAGTTTGTGGAGGCCATATGGCTACACCTTC.

Here the CDR3 reads CASSLYGTGPYEQYF. DNA for the CDR3: TGTGCCAGCAGTTTATATGGGACAGGGCCCTACGAGCAGTACTTC. The chain combines TRBV27 with TRBJ2-7; TRBD1 agrees at 9 bases. The CDR3 has 15 amino acids. Germline lookup yields CDR1 MNHEY and CDR2 SMNVEV (reference sequence). The junction had 3 bases not matched to a gene; V was cut back by 1 base and J by 2 bases.

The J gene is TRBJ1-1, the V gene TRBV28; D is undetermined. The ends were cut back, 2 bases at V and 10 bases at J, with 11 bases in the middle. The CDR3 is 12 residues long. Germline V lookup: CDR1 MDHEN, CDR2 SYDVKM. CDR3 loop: CASSLRGMGAFF. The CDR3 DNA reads TGTGCCAGCAGTTTAAGAGGAATGGGAGCTTTCTTT.

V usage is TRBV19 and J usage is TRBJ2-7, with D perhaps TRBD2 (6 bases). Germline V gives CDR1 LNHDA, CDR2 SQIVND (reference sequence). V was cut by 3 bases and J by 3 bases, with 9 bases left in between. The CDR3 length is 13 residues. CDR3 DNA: TGTGCCAGTAGTATCCGGAGGGGCTACGAGCAGTACTTC. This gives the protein CASSIRRGYEQYF. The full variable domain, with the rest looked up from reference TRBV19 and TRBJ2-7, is DGGITQSPKYLFRKEGQNVTLSCEQNLNHDAMYWYRQDPGQGLRLIYYSQIVNDFQKGDIAEGYSVSREKKESFPLTVTSAQKNPTAFYLCASSIRRGYEQYFGPGTRLTVT.

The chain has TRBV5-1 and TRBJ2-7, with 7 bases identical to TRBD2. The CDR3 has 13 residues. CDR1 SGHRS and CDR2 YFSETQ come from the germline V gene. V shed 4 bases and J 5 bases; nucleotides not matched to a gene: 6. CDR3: CASSTSLANEQYF. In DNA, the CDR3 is TGCGCCAGCAGCACCTCACTAGCGAACGAGCAGTACTTC.